Below are 23 T cell receptor beta chains sequenced from a single sample in a study of early T cells in non-severe SARS-CoV-2 infection. MiXCR, applied by TCRdb to the 5' RACE reads, yields one record per CDR3 protein. The sample includes around 67,000 distinct CDR3 sequences, roughly 10% of them seen just once. Sequencing used whole blood, obtained at baseline. Receptors originate from an adult who was a healthcare worker with PCR-confirmed SARS-CoV-2 infection or an uninfected control (not recorded which).

This clonotype appeared many times. Its ends do not fully match the called genes, so a read error is possible. The V and J genes are TRBV7-7 and TRBJ2-2; D tentatively fits TRBD1 or TRBD2 (7 bases each). CDR1 SSHAT and CDR2 FNYEAQ come from the germline V gene (reference sequence). This CDR3 is 16 amino acids long. The CDR3 protein is CASSLRQGGDTGELFF. In DNA, the CDR3 is TGTGCTAGCAGTTTACGACAGGGAGGGGACACCGGGGAGCTGTTTTTT.

This chain uses TRBV29-1 with TRBJ1-2; D gene unclear. There are 9 residues in the CDR3. The V gene lost 4 bases and the J gene lost 7 bases, with 4 bases spanning the gap. Germline CDR1 reads SQVTM; CDR2 reads ANQGSEA. The CDR3 spells CSVVAGYTF. The CDR3 DNA is TGCAGCGTTGTTGCTGGCTACACCTTC.

The chain recombines TRBV24-1 with TRBJ2-2; TRBD1 might be the D (7 bases). CDR3 length: 12 residues. V shed 11 bases and J shed 6 bases, with 12 bases lying between them. Germline V gene lookup returns CDR1 KGHDR and CDR2 SFDVKD. CDR3 residues: CAKQGGAGELFF. The CDR3, as DNA: TGTGCCAAGCAGGGGGGAGCCGGGGAGCTGTTTTTT.

This clonotype has a count of ten or more. The chain is built from TRBV5-1 and TRBJ1-1, with 7 bases identical to TRBD1. Germline loops: CDR1 SGHRS, CDR2 YFSETQ. V shed 3 bases and J 0 bases; nucleotides not matched to a gene: 5. The CDR3 runs to 15 residues. In nucleotides, the CDR3 is TGCGCCAGCAGCTATGACAGGGTCATGAACACTGAAGCTTTCTTT. Translation gives CASSYDRVMNTEAFF.

This clonotype was counted ten times or more. V is TRBV20-1 and J is TRBJ2-3; D gene ambiguous. Germline V gene lookup returns CDR1 DFQATT and CDR2 SNEGSKA (reference sequence). CDR3 length: 13 residues. CDR3 bases: TGCAGCCCATTGGACCCAAACACAGATACGCAGTATTTT. It is translated as CSPLDPNTDTQYF.

The chain carries TRBV6-5 and TRBJ2-7, with 8 bases matching TRBD2. The V segment lost 11 bases and the J segment 3 bases; nucleotides outside the gene matches: 9. Germline V gives CDR1 MNHEY, CDR2 SVGAGI. The CDR3 runs to 13 residues. The chain's CDR3 is CASRRGDFYEQYF. For the CDR3, the DNA is TGTGCCTCCCGGCGGGGGGACTTCTACGAGCAGTACTTC.

This clonotype was counted ten times or more. The genes are TRBV30 and TRBJ1-6; 7 bases are a match to TRBD1. CDR1 and CDR2 from the germline V gene are GTSNPN and SVGIG (reference sequence). Trimming took 2 bases from V and 2 from J; bases not matched to a gene: 6. This CDR3 comprises 16 residues. As DNA, the CDR3 is TGTGCCTGGAGTTTGACAGGGTTACCCTATAATTCACCCCTCCACTTT. It is translated as CAWSLTGLPYNSPLHF.

The gene calls are TRBV5-1 and TRBJ2-5; D ambiguous. V was cut by 0 bases and J by 1 base, with 4 bases left in between. CDR1 is SGHRS, CDR2 YFSETQ, per germline. CDR3 size: 13 residues. DNA for the CDR3: TGCGCCAGCAGCTTGGAGGCCCAAGAGACCCAGTACTTC. Amino acids: CASSLEAQETQYF.

This clonotype was counted only a few times. The chain uses TRBV5-5 and TRBJ1-4; no clear D gene. There are 16 residues in the CDR3. V was trimmed by 4 bases and J by 5 bases, leaving 18 bases between them. The germline CDR1 and CDR2 sequences are SGHKS and YYEKEE (reference sequence). CDR3 bases: TGTGCCAGCAGCCCCCTGGGCAGAACACCGAATGAAAAACTGTTTTTT. It codes for CASSPLGRTPNEKLFF.

This clonotype has only a few counts. The chain employs TRBV7-9 and TRBJ2-4; 8 bases agree with TRBD1. The CDR3 length is 17 residues. V shed 1 base, J shed 1 base, and the junction held 6 bases outside the gene matches. The germline V gene has CDR1 SEHNR and CDR2 FQNEAQ (reference sequence). The CDR3: CASSLVQGAFAKNIQYF. CDR3 bases: TGTGCCAGCAGCTTAGTCCAGGGGGCGTTTGCCAAAAACATTCAGTACTTC.

V is TRBV6-6 and J is TRBJ1-4; D is perhaps TRBD1 (5 bases). The ends were cut back, 0 bases at V and 8 bases at J, with 13 bases in the middle. The CDR3 extends over 15 amino acids. Germline assignment: CDR1 MNHNY and CDR2 SVGAGI (reference sequence). The CDR3 is CASSYSGGIGEKLFF. In DNA form, the CDR3 reads TGTGCCAGCAGTTACTCCGGGGGAATTGGGGAAAAACTGTTTTTT.

As concerns this clonotype: The junction shows a germline mismatch at one end, possibly a read error. This chain connects TRBV19 to TRBJ1-4; TRBD1 matches 8 bases. The CDR3 covers 14 residues. Germline V gene data show CDR1 as LNHDA and CDR2 as SQIVND (reference sequence). CDR3 DNA: TGTGCCGGTAGTTTGACAGGGGTTGATGAAAAACTGTTTTTT. The encoded protein is CAGSLTGVDEKLFF.

This clonotype was counted many times. J is TRBJ1-3 and V is TRBV12-3 or TRBV12-4, with D uncertain. The CDR3 sequence is 13 residues long. V was pared by 3 bases and J by 10 bases, with 13 bases between. CDR3 sequence reads: CASSLQARRTIYF. As DNA, the CDR3 is TGTGCCAGCAGTTTGCAGGCGCGGCGGACCATATATTTT.

This clonotype showed up just a few times. The rearrangement joins TRBV29-1 to TRBJ1-1; D not resolved. The CDR3 is made up of 10 amino acids. V lost 3 bases to trimming and J lost 8 bases, with 7 bases between them. From germline, CDR1 is SQVTM and CDR2 ANQGSEA. This chain's CDR3 is CSVDAGEAFF. The DNA for the CDR3 is TGCAGCGTTGATGCGGGCGAAGCTTTCTTT.

This clonotype was counted ten times or more. V gene TRBV6-5 combines with J gene TRBJ2-3, with a possible D match to TRBD2 (7 bases). The CDR3 has 15 residues. Germline V gives CDR1 MNHEY, CDR2 SVGAGI. Trimming left V 0 bases short and J 5 bases short, with 12 bases between. Here the CDR3 reads CASSYSGGGQDTQYF. The DNA of the CDR3 is TGTGCCAGCAGTTACTCGGGGGGGGGCCAAGATACGCAGTATTTT.

This clonotype was counted at least ten times. The CDR3 protein is CSATGANYGYTF. For the CDR3, the DNA is TGCAGTGCTACAGGGGCTAACTATGGCTACACCTTC. The rearrangement joins TRBV20-1 to TRBJ1-2, with a tentative D call TRBD1 (6 bases). CDR1 is DFQATT and CDR2 is SNEGSKA in the germline V gene (reference sequence). The CDR3 totals 12 residues. Between the trimmed V and J ends, which lost 4 bases and 0 bases, there was a span of 6 bases.

V and J are TRBV6-2 or TRBV6-3 and TRBJ2-3; no definite D call. CDR1 MNHEY and CDR2 SVGEGT come from the germline V gene. This CDR3 has 14 amino acids. V was shortened by 2 bases and J by 2 bases, with 8 bases between the two germline ends. CDR3 nucleotides: TGTGCCAGCAGTTACAAGGTCTACACAGATACGCAGTATTTT. It is translated as CASSYKVYTDTQYF.

This clonotype was observed a handful of times. The chain uses TRBV5-1 and TRBJ2-3; a weak D match, TRBD2 (5 bases). The V and J ends lost 1 base and 5 bases respectively, with 20 bases between them. Germline CDR1 reads SGHRS; CDR2 reads YFSETQ. This CDR3 has 17 amino acids. CDR3 DNA: TGCGCCAGCAGCTTGATAGGGTCGAGGGTATCAGGAGATACGCAGTATTTT. Protein product: CASSLIGSRVSGDTQYF.

This clonotype was picked up a small number of times. The V call is TRBV7-3, the J call TRBJ1-1; 8 bases are shared with TRBD1. CDR1 and CDR2 (germline): SGHTA, FQGTGA. CDR3 length equals 14 residues. The V gene end was trimmed by 4 bases and the J gene end by 1 base; junction bases not matched to a gene: 2. The DNA of the CDR3 is TGTGCCAGCAGCTGGGGACAGGCGAACACTGAAGCTTTCTTT. Translating it yields CASSWGQANTEAFF.

This clonotype was recorded at least ten times. The rearrangement uses TRBV5-1 and TRBJ2-3; 9 bases match TRBD2. The CDR3 runs 15 residues. Germline CDR1 reads SGHRS; CDR2 reads YFSETQ. The V gene end was trimmed by 2 bases and the J gene end by 2 bases; junction bases not matched to a gene: 3. CDR3 in amino acids: CASSFLAGFTDTQYF. CDR3 sequence (DNA): TGCGCCAGCAGCTTTCTAGCGGGATTCACAGATACGCAGTATTTT. The full variable domain, rest sourced from reference TRBV5-1 and TRBJ2-3, is KAGVTQTPRYLIKTRGQQVTLSCSPISGHRSVSWYQQTPGQGLQFLFEYFSETQRNKGNFPGRFSGRQFSNSRSEMNVSTLELGDSALYLCASSFLAGFTDTQYFGPGTRLTVL.

Written as DNA, the CDR3 is TGCAGCGCCACCGGGACAGAGTCCTACGAGCAGTACTTC. It encodes CSATGTESYEQYF. The chain employs TRBV29-1 and TRBJ2-7; TRBD1 agrees at 7 bases. The V segment lost 7 bases and the J segment 1 base; nucleotides outside the gene matches: 7. This CDR3 is 13 amino acids long. Germline V gene data show CDR1 as SQVTM and CDR2 as ANQGSEA.

The chain joins TRBV7-8 to TRBJ2-7; 7 nucleotides align to TRBD2. Germline V gives CDR1 SGHVS, CDR2 FQNEAQ. The length of the CDR3 is 13 residues. V dropped 4 bases and J dropped 6; count of bases not matched to a gene: 6. The CDR3, as DNA: TGTGCCAGCAGCTGGGGGGGGACTGCCGAGCAGTACTTC. Translating gives CASSWGGTAEQYF.

This chain links TRBV20-1 with TRBJ1-1; 9 bases fit TRBD1. Per the germline V gene, CDR1 is DFQATT and CDR2 is SNEGSKA (reference sequence). The J segment lost 6 bases and the V segment lost 3 bases, leaving 5 bases of the junction unmatched. CDR3 length: 13 residues. CDR3 region: CSASRDRESEAFF. CDR3 nucleotide sequence: TGCAGTGCTAGCAGGGACAGGGAGTCTGAAGCTTTCTTT.